These 20 T cell receptor beta chains originate from one sample sequenced in a study of blood T cells in healthy people across ages. A J-beta primer mix and a sample-barcoded 5' primer were used in a second PCR of about 7 to 12 cycles. TCRdb independently ran MiXCR on the 5' RACE reads; one entry per CDR3 protein. In the table there are 700,000 or so distinct CDR3 sequences, 40% to 45% of which are singletons. The sample taken for sequencing was blood. The receptors here all came from a man older than 75 in good health.

This clonotype appeared a few times. The V and J genes are TRBV7-2 and TRBJ2-5; 14 nucleotides agree with TRBD2. The J call may be faulty, since TRBJ2-7 better matches the DNA end. Germline V CDR1 and CDR2: SGHTA, FQGNSA. The CDR3 spans 17 residues. The CDR3 DNA sequence: TGTGCCAGCAGCTTACAAGGGACTAGCGGGAGTTTCAACGAGCAGTACTTC. Translated: CASSLQGTSGSFNEQYF.

This clonotype has a handful of counts. The CDR3 is CASSPMTEIYGYTF. In DNA form, the CDR3 reads TGTGCCAGCAGCCCCATGACGGAAATCTATGGCTACACCTTC. This chain joins TRBV5-6 and TRBJ1-2; D is unresolved. CDR3 length equals 14 residues. V lost 4 bases, J lost 4 bases, and 14 bases lay in between. Germline assignment: CDR1 SGHDT and CDR2 YYEEEE.

CDR3 loop: CASSSGRPQSTGELFF. The CDR3 DNA follows: TGTGCCAGCAGTAGCGGGAGACCCCAGAGCACCGGGGAGCTGTTTTTT. The chain links TRBV6-6 to TRBJ2-2; the match to TRBD2 covers 8 bases. This CDR3 is 16 amino acids long. Trimming removed 5 bases from V and 4 bases from J; junction bases left unmatched: 9. The germline V gene has CDR1 MNHNY and CDR2 SVGAGI (reference sequence).

The chain employs TRBV6-6 and TRBJ1-2; D remains ambiguous. This CDR3 is built from 10 residues. The germline V and J ends were trimmed by 2 bases and 8 bases, with 3 bases remaining between them. CDR1 is MNHNY and CDR2 is SVGAGI in the germline V gene (reference sequence). The CDR3 coding sequence is TGTGCCAGCAGTTACGACGGCTACACCTTC. Its protein is CASSYDGYTF.

This clonotype has a handful of counts. The chain carries TRBV20-1 and TRBJ1-1; 10 bases match TRBD1. Germline assignment: CDR1 DFQATT and CDR2 SNEGSKA (reference sequence). There are 14 residues in the CDR3. The J segment lost 4 bases and the V segment lost 3 bases, leaving 5 bases of the junction unmatched. The CDR3 protein is CSASRTGGGTEAFF. For the CDR3, the DNA is TGCAGTGCTAGCCGGACAGGGGGGGGCACTGAAGCTTTCTTT.

This chain links TRBV7-2 with TRBJ2-6, with D hard to call. The V end lost 2 bases, the J end lost 0 bases, and 11 bases lay between the germline ends. CDR3 length equals 17 residues. Germline V gene data show CDR1 as SGHTA and CDR2 as FQGNSA. Here the CDR3 reads CASSLMNSPSGANVLTF. CDR3 nucleotides: TGTGCCAGCAGCTTAATGAACAGCCCCTCTGGGGCCAACGTCCTGACTTTC. The whole variable domain, remainder taken from reference TRBV7-2 and TRBJ2-6, is GAGVSQSPSNKVTEKGKDVELRCDPISGHTALYWYRQSLGQGLEFLIYFQGNSAPDKSGLPSDRFSAERTGGSVSTLTIQRTQQEDSAVYLCASSLMNSPSGANVLTFGAGSRLTVL.

V gene TRBV6-1 combines with J gene TRBJ1-1, with D unclear. Germline V gene sequence: CDR1 MNHNS, CDR2 SASEGT. With 10 bases removed from V and 1 base from J, the gap between germline ends came to 16 bases. This CDR3 region has 14 residues. Written as DNA, the CDR3 is TGTGCCACCCGAGCGACTGCAGCGAACACTGAAGCTTTCTTT. Amino acid sequence: CATRATAANTEAFF.

The chain uses TRBV12-3 or TRBV12-4 and TRBJ2-5; tentative D call: TRBD2 (5 bases). V was clipped by 5 bases and J by 0 bases, with 22 bases between them. The CDR3 totals 18 residues. CDR3 sequence: CASSPVREGGSYQETQYF. In DNA, the CDR3 is TGTGCCAGCAGTCCCGTAAGAGAGGGCGGATCGTACCAAGAGACCCAGTACTTC.

The chain uses TRBV7-3 and TRBJ1-1, with D uncertain. Germline assignment: CDR1 SGHTA and CDR2 FQGTGA. V lost 5 bases and J 6 bases, leaving 13 bases between the germline ends. The CDR3 runs 13 residues. CDR3: CASSPAREAEAFF. CDR3 nucleotides: TGTGCCAGCAGCCCCGCGAGGGAGGCTGAAGCTTTCTTT.

This clonotype was found many times. V and J are TRBV6-2 or TRBV6-3 and TRBJ2-5; perhaps TRBD1 as D (6 bases). V was pared by 6 bases and J by 1 base, with 21 bases between. CDR1 is MNHEY, CDR2 SVGEGT, per germline. The CDR3 runs 17 residues. The CDR3 region has the DNA TGTGCCAGCAGCTCCACCAAGGCCGGGACAACCCAAGAGACCCAGTACTTC. Translation gives CASSSTKAGTTQETQYF.

The chain joins TRBV7-2 to TRBJ2-1; no definite D call. The germline V gene encodes CDR1 SGHTA and CDR2 FQGNSA. V lost 4 bases, J lost 0 bases, and 10 bases lay in between. This CDR3 spans 15 amino acids. This CDR3 is CASSSTKSSYNEQFF. CDR3 sequence (DNA): TGTGCCAGCAGCTCAACTAAAAGCTCCTACAATGAGCAGTTCTTC. The variable domain in full, with the rest retrieved from reference TRBV7-2 and TRBJ2-1, is GAGVSQSPSNKVTEKGKDVELRCDPISGHTALYWYRQSLGQGLEFLIYFQGNSAPDKSGLPSDRFSAERTGGSVSTLTIQRTQQEDSAVYLCASSSTKSSYNEQFFGPGTRLTVL.

This chain uses TRBV2 with TRBJ2-7, with 10 positions matching TRBD1. Germline V gene sequence: CDR1 SNHLY, CDR2 FYNNEI. With 3 bases clipped from V and 3 bases from J, the junction kept 5 bases outside the gene matches. The CDR3 has 15 amino acids. CDR3 amino acids: CASSDRTGGDYEQYF. CDR3 sequence (DNA): TGTGCCAGCAGTGATAGGACAGGGGGGGACTACGAGCAGTACTTC.

This clonotype was counted ten times or more. The V call is TRBV4-3, the J call TRBJ1-6, with D unclear. This CDR3 spans 15 amino acids. V lost 2 bases and J lost 9, with 14 bases in between. Germline CDR1 is LGHNA and CDR2 is YSLEER. CDR3 bases: TGCGCCAGCAGCCAACGTACGAGCTCCGTTTCACCCCTCCACTTT. It encodes CASSQRTSSVSPLHF.

The gene calls are TRBV20-1 and TRBJ2-5, with TRBD2 identical over 15 bases. CDR3 size: 16 residues. V lost 3 bases to trimming and J lost 4 bases; unmatched junction nucleotides: 6. Per germline, CDR1 DFQATT and CDR2 SNEGSKA (reference sequence). This CDR3 reads CSARGTSGGRVETQYF. The CDR3, as DNA: TGCAGTGCTAGGGGGACTAGCGGGGGGAGAGTAGAGACCCAGTACTTC.

The rearrangement uses TRBV28 and TRBJ2-4; no clear D gene. The DNA end favors TRBJ2-7, so the J call may be wrong. The CDR3 is 14 residues long. CDR1 MDHEN and CDR2 SYDVKM come from the germline V gene. CDR3 bases: TGTGCCAGCAGTTTTGCCGCTGGCCACTACGAGCAGTACTTC. The encoded protein is CASSFAAGHYEQYF.

This chain joins TRBV4-1 and TRBJ2-5, with D perhaps assigned TRBD1 or TRBD2 (5 bases each). Germline CDR1 reads MGHRA; CDR2 reads YSYEKL. This CDR3 region has 17 residues. Trimming removed 7 bases from V and 5 bases from J, with 26 bases in between. This chain's CDR3 is CASTKNPGQGAWETQYF. As DNA, the CDR3 is TGCGCCAGCACCAAAAATCCGGGGCAGGGAGCGTGGGAGACCCAGTACTTC.

V and J are TRBV20-1 and TRBJ1-2, with a tentative D call TRBD1 (6 bases). This CDR3 is built from 10 residues. The V gene's germline CDR1 is DFQATT and CDR2 SNEGSKA (reference sequence). Deletions cut 3 bases from V and 7 bases from J, with 6 bases between. The CDR3 protein is CSARDSGYTF. The CDR3 nucleotides read TGCAGTGCTAGGGACAGTGGCTACACCTTC.

This clonotype was detected a few times. The rearrangement uses TRBV11-2 and TRBJ2-5; no definite D call. CDR1 and CDR2 from the germline V gene are SGHAT and FQNNGV. Deletions cut 5 bases from V and 5 bases from J, with 9 bases between. The CDR3 length is 12 residues. In DNA, the CDR3 is TGTGCCAGCAGCAAAGGTTGGGAGACCCAGTACTTC. It translates to CASSKGWETQYF. The full variable domain, its missing parts supplied by reference TRBV11-2 and TRBJ2-5, is EAGVAQSPRYKIIEKRQSVAFWCNPISGHATLYWYQQILGQGPKLLIQFQNNGVVDDSQLPKDRFSAERLKGVDSTLKIQPAKLEDSAVYLCASSKGWETQYFGPGTRLLVL.

The genes are TRBV6-6 and TRBJ2-7; 7 nucleotides match TRBD1. CDR1 is MNHNY and CDR2 is SVGAGI in the germline V gene (reference sequence). This CDR3 has 14 amino acids. The V gene end was trimmed by 6 bases and the J gene end by 3 bases; junction bases not matched to a gene: 8. The CDR3 spells CASREPGQHYEQYF. The CDR3 DNA is TGTGCCAGCAGAGAGCCGGGACAGCACTACGAGCAGTACTTC.

This clonotype was recorded once. This chain links TRBV7-2 with TRBJ2-7; D is ambiguous. V lost 2 bases, J lost 6 bases, and 17 bases lay in between. Germline CDR1 reads SGHTA; CDR2 reads FQGNSA. The CDR3 extends over 15 amino acids. Here the CDR3 DNA reads TGTGCCAGCAGCTTACCAGAAGGTTTCCGTCCCGAGCAGTACTTC. Translated: CASSLPEGFRPEQYF.